This is a list of T cell receptor beta chains from one sample in a study of T cell responses to AZD1222 COVID-19 vaccine. The table came from immunoSEQ multiplex PCR; TCRdb's copy has only in-frame clones and leaves some out. The sample holds about 140,000 clones, 92% seen once. The sample in question was peripheral blood, obtained 28 days after the second AZD1222 dose. Every receptor here comes from an adult who received the AZD1222 COVID-19 vaccine. CDR3s leave out the opening cysteine and the closing phenylalanine or tryptophan. The order of the fields is V gene, J gene, CDR3 protein.

TRBV4-1	TRBJ2-2	ASSQELRGGNTGELF
TRBV7-2	TRBJ2-2	ASSPLGGYTGELF
TRBV5-4	TRBJ1-2	ASSPHALQGSYGYT
TRBV5-1	TRBJ2-2	ASSLVRANTGELF
TRBV21-1	TRBJ2-5	ASRRKETQY
TRBV18	TRBJ2-5	ASSPGGHETQY
TRBV5-1	TRBJ2-1	ASSYITSGGEGEQF
TRBV7-2	TRBJ2-7	ASSRDRVVEQY
TRBV6-5	TRBJ2-7	ASSTRGSAYYEQY
TRBV7-9	TRBJ1-1	ASSLGSLNTEAF
TRBV4-1	TRBJ1-4	ASSHRGRGEKLF
TRBV5-4	TRBJ2-1	ASSLGKETPNEQF
TRBV18	TRBJ2-4	ASSPFLGKNIQY
TRBV29-1	TRBJ1-1	SVVAMGNTEAF
TRBV5-1	TRBJ2-7	ASKGQDSYEQY
TRBV15	TRBJ1-1	ATSRDRFGVAF
TRBV5-1	TRBJ2-2	ASSLDPNTGELF
TRBV4-3	TRBJ1-5	ASSQEALSNQPQH
TRBV7-2	TRBJ1-4	ASSGQGILNNEKLF
TRBV4-2	TRBJ1-6	ASSQDWTASPLH
TRBV3-1/TRBV3-2	TRBJ1-4	ASSTGTGGEKLF
TRBV3-1/TRBV3-2	TRBJ1-5	ASSQIPDQPQH
TRBV7-3	TRBJ1-1	ASSLTLGTTEAF
TRBV4-3	TRBJ1-5	ASSQDWNQPQH
TRBV6-5	TRBJ2-2	ASGRDQTGELF
TRBV28	TRBJ1-2	ASSLQGDYGYT
TRBV5-5	TRBJ2-3	ASSLGRRQPSTDTQY
TRBV6-5	TRBJ1-5	ASKSPEGVVQPQH
TRBV4-2	TRBJ2-1	ASSQEPRGAYNEQF
TRBV7-9	TRBJ2-3	ASSPFGQGIFTDTQY
TRBV7-9	TRBJ1-1	ASSPAWGSYTEAF
TRBV19	TRBJ2-2	ATGLAGNTGELF
TRBV6-5	TRBJ1-2	ASSDGAGLNYGYT
TRBV27	TRBJ2-7	ASSPLIGTGMHEQY
TRBV11-2	TRBJ1-4	ASSLESSGVEEKLF
TRBV6-5	TRBJ2-7	ASSYSSGSSYEQY
TRBV27	TRBJ2-2	ASSLMGQGAGGELF
TRBV9	TRBJ1-1	ASRGGTEAF